This T cell receptor (beta chain) stems from a study of cytomegalovirus exposure and HLA in healthy donors. As for the study in general: Previous work identified roughly 120 million unique TCR beta sequences from 150 million to 200 million T cells. The study, taken as a whole, reports: The study designated 150 to 200 TCR beta chains cytomegalovirus-associated.

The primer mix had 60 Vbeta and 13 Jbeta primers. Sequencing was performed with immunoSEQ multiplex PCR; in TCRdb, only in-frame clones are kept and a portion is missing. The table has some 150,000 clones, approximately 82% seen once. This clone has a handful of counts. Its antigen is unidentified. This TCR was sampled from a woman aged 40 to 49 in good health and CMV-seronegative. Material for sequencing was PBMCs.

This chain's CDR3 is CAWSVLFVSSYNSPLHF. The CDR3 nucleotides are TGTGCCTGGAGTGTACTTTTTGTGAGCTCCTATAATTCACCCCTCCACTTT. This chain joins TRBV30 and TRBJ1-6; D is undetermined. Germline CDR1 GTSNPN, CDR2 SVGIG (reference sequence). The ends were cut back, 0 bases at V and 0 bases at J, with 12 bases in the middle. The CDR3 contains 17 residues.